These 2 T cell receptor beta chains share one sample of origin, sequenced in a study of T cell changes during pregnancy in multiple sclerosis. The table came from immunoSEQ multiplex PCR; TCRdb's copy has only in-frame clones and leaves some out. The data show 36,000 or so clones, around nine tenths seen once. The source material was CD8+ T cells from peripheral blood mononuclear cells, sampled in the third trimester of pregnancy. These receptors were collected from a female donor with multiple sclerosis, enrolled in a pregnancy study.

J is TRBJ1-2 and V is TRBV7-9; a weak D match, TRBD1 (5 bases). The V and J ends lost 1 base and 8 bases respectively, with 11 bases between them. The CDR3 runs to 13 residues. Per the germline V gene, CDR1 is SEHNR and CDR2 is FQNEAQ (reference sequence). Written as DNA, the CDR3 is TGTGCCAGCAGCTTAGAGAGGGGAGGAGGCTACACCTTC. Its protein is CASSLERGGGYTF. Together with reference TRBV7-9 and TRBJ1-2, the CDR3 gives the full variable domain: DTGVSQNPRHKITKRGQNVTFRCDPISEHNRLYWYRQTLGQGPEFLTYFQNEAQLEKSRLLSDRFSAERPKGSFSTLEIQRTEQGDSAMYLCASSLERGGGYTFGSGTRLTVV.

The V call is TRBV18, the J call TRBJ2-7; TRBD1 might be the D (6 bases). The ends were cut back, 3 bases at V and 2 bases at J, with 14 bases in the middle. Germline CDR1 and CDR2: KGHSH and LQKENI. The CDR3 is 15 amino acids. The CDR3 DNA follows: TGTGCCAGCTCACCGGAAACAGGGCCAACCTACGAGCAGTACTTC. Amino acids: CASSPETGPTYEQYF.